This entry lists 19 T cell receptor beta chains sequenced from one sample in a study of T and B cells in COVID-19 patients. TRB rearrangements were amplified by multiplex PCR with BIOMED2 TRB-A/B primers. In TCRdb, the multiplex PCR reads were re-called with MiXCR into one record per CDR3 protein. The sample holds about 3,200 distinct CDR3 sequences, approximately 30% seen once. From blood, 250-500 ng of genomic DNA served as TRB template. What was sequenced was blood. Receptors were obtained from a human donor with active COVID-19. The donor label of this sample is uncertain.

The table lists this clonotype with a count of one. A much bigger clone sits one base away, suggesting this may be a read error. The CDR3 ends on some other residue instead of the conserved phenylalanine or tryptophan, so this is likely a read error. The rearrangement joins TRBV29-1 to TRBJ1-3; possible D gene TRBD1, 6 bases. Trimming left V 6 bases short and J 2 bases short, with 14 bases between. In germline, CDR1 is SQVTM, CDR2 ANQGSEA. CDR3 length equals 14 residues. The CDR3 DNA follows: TGCAGCGTGACAGGAGGAAAAACTGGAAACACCATATATCTT. Its translation is CSVTGGKTGNTIYL.

This clonotype turned up a few times. The chain joins TRBV7-6 to TRBJ2-7, with TRBD2 as a possible D gene (6 bases). V shed 5 bases and J shed 3 bases, with 17 bases lying between them. CDR1 and CDR2 from the germline V gene are SGHVS and FNYEAQ. The CDR3 spans 15 residues. DNA for the CDR3: TGTGCCAGCAGCCGGACTACCCCCACTCACTACGAGCAGTACTTC. Protein sequence: CASSRTTPTHYEQYF. The whole variable domain, filled in from reference TRBV7-6 and TRBJ2-7, reads GAGVSQSPRYKVTKRGQDVALRCDPISGHVSLYWYRQALGQGPEFLTYFNYEAQQDKSGLPNDRFSAERPEGSISTLTIQRTEQRDSAMYRCASSRTTPTHYEQYFGPGTRLTVT.

This clonotype qualifies as medium-sized. The chain uses TRBV5-5 and TRBJ2-1; 9 bases map to TRBD1. Germline V gene data show CDR1 as SGHKS and CDR2 as YYEKEE (reference sequence). The CDR3 is made up of 16 amino acids. V shed 0 bases and J 7 bases; nucleotides not matched to a gene: 8. CDR3 loop: CASSLETGTGRNEQFF. The CDR3 region has the DNA TGTGCCAGCAGCTTGGAGACCGGGACAGGGAGGAATGAGCAGTTCTTC. Combining the CDR3 with reference TRBV5-5 and TRBJ2-1 gives the whole variable domain DAGVTQSPTHLIKTRGQQVTLRCSPISGHKSVSWYQQVLGQGPQFIFQYYEKEERGRGNFPDRFSARQFPNYSSELNVNALLLGDSALYLCASSLETGTGRNEQFFGPGTRLTVL.

This sequence joins TRBV19 and TRBJ2-1; 11 nucleotides match TRBD1. The CDR3 totals 15 residues. V lost 3 bases and J lost 9; bases outside the gene matches: 7. Germline V lookup: CDR1 LNHDA, CDR2 SQIVND (reference sequence). CDR3 DNA sequence: TGTGCCAGTAGTATCCCGGACAGGGGGCACGGTGAGCAGTTCTTC. This encodes CASSIPDRGHGEQFF.

The V call is TRBV12-3 or TRBV12-4, the J call TRBJ1-1; no clear D gene. The CDR3 has 14 amino acids. Trimming removed 6 bases from V and 1 base from J, with 12 bases in between. This CDR3 is CASSPFDANTEAFF. CDR3 coding DNA: TGTGCCAGCAGCCCCTTTGACGCGAACACTGAAGCTTTCTTT.

In its sample, this clonotype is medium-sized (0.01 to 0.1%). The chain carries TRBV5-4 and TRBJ1-6, with TRBD1 matching 9 bases. CDR1 and CDR2 from the germline V gene are SGHNT and YYREEE (reference sequence). The CDR3 is made up of 15 amino acids. With 7 bases clipped from V and 7 bases from J, the junction kept 9 bases outside the gene matches. This chain's CDR3 is CASVERDRENSPLHF. The CDR3 bases are TGTGCCAGCGTGGAAAGGGACAGGGAGAATTCACCCCTCCACTTT.

This clonotype rates as medium-sized. The V gene is TRBV29-1, the J gene TRBJ2-1, with 8 bases lining up with TRBD1. After removal of 7 bases from V and 5 bases from J, the junction contained 10 bases not matched to a gene. The CDR3 is 14 amino acids. Looked up from germline, CDR1 is SQVTM and CDR2 is ANQGSEA. The CDR3 region is CSAPPGQDNNEQFF. The CDR3 DNA reads TGCAGCGCCCCACCGGGACAGGACAACAATGAGCAGTTCTTC.

This clonotype has more than one count but fewer than ten. This sequence joins TRBV15 and TRBJ2-7, with D possibly matching TRBD1 (5 bases). V was clipped by 0 bases and J by 5 bases, with 11 bases between them. The germline CDR1 and CDR2 sequences are LNHNV and YYDKDF (reference sequence). The CDR3 sequence is 14 residues long. The CDR3 DNA sequence: TGTGCCACCAGCAGAGATCGTGTAGGGGACGAGCAGTACTTC. It encodes CATSRDRVGDEQYF.

V usage is TRBV15 and J usage is TRBJ1-2; D unclear. This CDR3 contains 12 residues. CDR1 and CDR2 from the germline V gene are LNHNV and YYDKDF (reference sequence). The germline V and J ends were trimmed by 10 bases and 3 bases, with 12 bases remaining between them. The CDR3 nucleotides read TGTGCCATTATCGGCGAAGACTATGGCTACACCTTC. This translates into CAIIGEDYGYTF.

On this clonotype: One junction end does not reproduce the germline sequence, and a read error may be involved. The chain joins TRBV6-5 to TRBJ1-3; no firm D call. The CDR3 totals 13 residues. The germline CDR1 and CDR2 sequences are MNHEY and SVGAGI. The CDR3: CASKLGAGNTRYF. The CDR3 bases are TGTGCCAGCAAACTGGGAGCTGGAAACACCAGATATTTT.

This clonotype was seen a handful of times. J is TRBJ1-1 and V is TRBV5-5; 7 bases agree with TRBD1. CDR1 and CDR2 (germline): SGHKS, YYEKEE (reference sequence). V lost 4 bases, J lost 4 bases, and 10 bases stayed unmatched. The CDR3 runs to 15 residues. This chain's CDR3 is CASSERQGWITEAFF. In nucleotides, the CDR3 is TGTGCCAGCAGCGAACGACAGGGCTGGATCACTGAAGCTTTCTTT.

This clonotype is categorized as medium-sized. The junction shows a germline mismatch at one end, possibly a read error. CDR3 sequence reads: CASTLGGGAYNEQFF. CDR3 DNA sequence: TGTGCCAGCACCTTGGGCGGGGGGGCCTACAATGAGCAGTTCTTC. The V call is TRBV5-5, the J call TRBJ2-1; 9 bases are a match to TRBD2. The CDR3 contains 15 residues. The germline CDR1 and CDR2 sequences are SGHKS and YYEKEE (reference sequence).

This clonotype is medium-sized in the sample. The chain carries TRBV19 and TRBJ2-1; 9 nucleotides line up with TRBD1. Germline-derived CDR1 and CDR2 are LNHDA and SQIVND (reference sequence). This CDR3 has 15 amino acids. The V segment lost 5 bases and the J segment 8 bases; nucleotides outside the gene matches: 10. The CDR3 nucleotides are TGTGCCAGTAGTTTCTCCGGGACAGGGAAGGATGAGCAGTTCTTC. It translates to CASSFSGTGKDEQFF.

This clonotype has only a few counts. This CDR3 is CASSPQGKGINEQFF. CDR3 nucleotides: TGTGCCAGCAGTCCACAGGGAAAGGGCATCAATGAGCAGTTCTTC. V usage is TRBV5-5 and J usage is TRBJ2-1, with D maybe TRBD1 (6 bases). The CDR3 runs 15 residues. V dropped 5 bases and J dropped 6 bases, with 18 bases sitting between them. Looked up from germline, CDR1 is SGHKS and CDR2 is YYEKEE (reference sequence).

The CDR3 coding sequence is TGTGCCAGTAGTTGGGCAGGGTACTCCTACGGCTACACCTTC. This translates into CASSWAGYSYGYTF. This chain connects TRBV19 to TRBJ1-2, with TRBD1 as a possible D gene (5 bases). This CDR3 is built from 14 residues. In germline, CDR1 is LNHDA, CDR2 SQIVND (reference sequence). V was clipped by 5 bases and J by 8 bases, with 18 bases between them.

The rearrangement joins TRBV27 to TRBJ1-1; 7 nucleotides line up with TRBD1. From germline, CDR1 is MNHEY and CDR2 SMNVEV (reference sequence). The CDR3 runs to 16 residues. V gave up 5 bases and J gave up 0 bases; unmatched junction bases: 9. This chain's CDR3 is CASSPGRRGLNTEAFF. The CDR3 DNA follows: TGTGCCAGCAGTCCCGGCCGGAGGGGGCTGAACACTGAAGCTTTCTTT.

This clonotype qualifies as medium-sized. V and J are TRBV19 and TRBJ2-1; 10 bases fit TRBD2. This CDR3 region has 16 residues. With 1 base clipped from V and 3 bases from J, the junction kept 3 bases outside the gene matches. Germline V gene data show CDR1 as LNHDA and CDR2 as SQIVND (reference sequence). CDR3 coding DNA: TGTGCCAGTAGTATAGGTCAGCGGGGGGGCTACAATGAGCAGTTCTTC. Amino acid sequence: CASSIGQRGGYNEQFF.

Remarks on this clonotype: This CDR3 fails to terminate in the conserved phenylalanine or tryptophan, so it likely reflects a read error. The genes are TRBV6-5 and TRBJ2-7, with 7 nucleotides matching TRBD1. The length of the CDR3 is 13 residues. Germline loops: CDR1 MNHEY, CDR2 SVGAGI. Trimming took 6 bases from V and 7 from J; bases not matched to a gene: 9. The CDR3 region has the DNA TGTGCCAGCAGGCCAGGGGGTTACAATGAGCAGTACCTC. Its translation is CASRPGGYNEQYL.

This clonotype was picked up a small number of times. The gene calls are TRBV18 and TRBJ2-6; TRBD1 matches at 12 bases. Trimming removed 3 bases from V and 4 bases from J; junction bases left unmatched: 4. The CDR3 loop spans 17 amino acids. Germline CDR1 KGHSH, CDR2 LQKENI. In nucleotides, the CDR3 is TGTGCCAGCTCACCCGGGACAGGGGGCTCCGGGGCCAACGTCCTGACTTTC. Its translation is CASSPGTGGSGANVLTF.